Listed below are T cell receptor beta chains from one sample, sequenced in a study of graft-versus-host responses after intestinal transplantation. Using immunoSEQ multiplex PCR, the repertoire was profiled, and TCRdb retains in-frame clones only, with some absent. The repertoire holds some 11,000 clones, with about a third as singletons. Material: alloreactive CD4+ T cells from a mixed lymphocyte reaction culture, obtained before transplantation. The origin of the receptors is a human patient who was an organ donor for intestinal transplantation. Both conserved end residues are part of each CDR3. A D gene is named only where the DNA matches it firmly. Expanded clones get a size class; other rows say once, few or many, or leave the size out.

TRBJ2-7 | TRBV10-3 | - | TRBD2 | TGTGCCATCAGCCCTCTAGCGGGGAGGAACGAGCAGTACTTC | CAISPLAGRNEQYF
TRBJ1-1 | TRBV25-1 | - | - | TGTGCCAGCAGCTCTCTGGAGGGGACTGAAGCTTTCTTT | CASSSLEGTEAFF
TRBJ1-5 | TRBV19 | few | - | TGTGCCAGTAGCGCTCGAGGTCAGCCCCAGCATTTT | CASSARGQPQHF
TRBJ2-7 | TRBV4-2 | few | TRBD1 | TGTGCCAGCAGCTTTCAGGGGACAGGCTACGAGCAGTACTTC | CASSFQGTGYEQYF
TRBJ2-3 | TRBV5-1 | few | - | TGCGCCAGCAGCTTGTCCCAGGGGACAGATACGCAGTATTTT | CASSLSQGTDTQYF
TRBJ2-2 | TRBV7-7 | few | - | TGTGCCAGCAGCTTAGGCCGGGCCGGGGAGCTGTTTTTT | CASSLGRAGELFF
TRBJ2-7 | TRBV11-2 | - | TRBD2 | TGTGCCAGCAGCTTAGACTCGGGAGGTTTCTTCTACGAGCAGTACTTC | CASSLDSGGFFYEQYF
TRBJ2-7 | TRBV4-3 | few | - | TGCGCCAGCAGCCAAGTAACCAGGGGTGAGCAGTACTTC | CASSQVTRGEQYF
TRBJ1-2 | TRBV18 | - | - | TGTGCCAGCTCACCACCGACGGGGGGAAACAACTATGGCTACACCTTC | CASSPPTGGNNYGYTF
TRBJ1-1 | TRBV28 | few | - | TGTGCCATCTCCTATAACATCCAGGGAATAACTGAAGCTTTCTTT | CAISYNIQGITEAFF
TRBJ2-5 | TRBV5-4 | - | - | TGTGCCAGCAGCTTTGGGAGTCCTGAGACCCAGTACTTC | CASSFGSPETQYF
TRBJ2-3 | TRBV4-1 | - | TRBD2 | TGCGCCAGCAGCCAGGATGGACTAGCGGGGGTCACAGATACGCAGTATTTT | CASSQDGLAGVTDTQYF
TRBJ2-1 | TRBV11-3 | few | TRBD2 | TGTGCCAGCAGCCCTAAGTCGGGGGGGGGTTACAATGAGCAGTTCTTC | CASSPKSGGGYNEQFF
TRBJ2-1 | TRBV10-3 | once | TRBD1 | TGTGCCATCAGTCGACAGGGTTCCTACAATGAGCAGTTCTTC | CAISRQGSYNEQFF
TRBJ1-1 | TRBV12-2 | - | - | TGTGCAAGTCGCTTAGGGGAGGGCAGTGTCACTGAAGCTTTCTTT | CASRLGEGSVTEAFF
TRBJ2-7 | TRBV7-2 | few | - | TGTGCCAGCAGCGAAGGGGACGAGCAGTACTTC | CASSEGDEQYF
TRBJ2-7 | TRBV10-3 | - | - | TGTGCCATCAGTGACCCGGGGCAGGGGAGCTCCTACGAGCAGTACTTC | CAISDPGQGSSYEQYF
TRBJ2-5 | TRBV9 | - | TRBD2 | TGTGCCAGCAGCCCATTAGGGACTAGCGTTTCCCAGTACTTC | CASSPLGTSVSQYF
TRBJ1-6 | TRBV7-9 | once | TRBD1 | TGTGCCAGCAGCCTCCACGTCGGACAGGGGTTGGGAAGTTCACCCCTCCACTTT | CASSLHVGQGLGSSPLHF
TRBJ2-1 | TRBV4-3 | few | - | TGCGCCAGCAGCCAACTCTTGCGCAGGGGCGATGACAATGAGCAGTTCTTC | CASSQLLRRGDDNEQFF
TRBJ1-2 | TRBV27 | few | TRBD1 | TGTGCCAGCCGGACTGACAGGGGCGGCCTTGGCTACACCTTC | CASRTDRGGLGYTF
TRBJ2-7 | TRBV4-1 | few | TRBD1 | TGCGCCAGCAGACTTTTGGGACAGACGACGTACGAGCAGTACTTC | CASRLLGQTTYEQYF
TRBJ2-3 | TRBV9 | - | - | TGTGCCAGCAGCGTAGTTTCCGCGTCCGATACGCAGTATTTT | CASSVVSASDTQYF
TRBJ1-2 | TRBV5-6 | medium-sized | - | TGTGCCAGCAGCTTGGTCTCTATAGGGGTTAACTATGGCTACACCTTC | CASSLVSIGVNYGYTF
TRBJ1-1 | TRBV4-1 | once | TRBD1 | TGCGCCAGCAGCCCACGGACAGGAACGAACACTGAAGCTTTCTTT | CASSPRTGTNTEAFF
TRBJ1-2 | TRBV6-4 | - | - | TGTGCCAGCAGTGACAGGGGTGGCTACACCTTC | CASSDRGGYTF
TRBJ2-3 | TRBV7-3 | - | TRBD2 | TGTGCCAGCAGCTTAAGGGGGACTAACACAGATACGCAGTATTTT | CASSLRGTNTDTQYF
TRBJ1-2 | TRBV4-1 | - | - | TGCGCCAGCAGCCAAGTCGGACAGCACTATGGCTACACCTTC | CASSQVGQHYGYTF
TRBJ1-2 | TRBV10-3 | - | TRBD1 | TGTGCCATCAGCAGGGGGGACTATGGCTACACCTTC | CAISRGDYGYTF
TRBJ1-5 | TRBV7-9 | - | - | TGTGCCAGCAGCCCTGGGGCCAATCAGCCCCAGCATTTT | CASSPGANQPQHF
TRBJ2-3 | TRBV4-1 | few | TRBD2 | TGCGCCAGCAGCCAAGATTGGAATCTAGCGGGCACAGATACGCAGTATTTT | CASSQDWNLAGTDTQYF
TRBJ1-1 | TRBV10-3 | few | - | TGTGCCAGCAGTTACTCAGGAGGGAGGGCTTTCTTT | CASSYSGGRAFF
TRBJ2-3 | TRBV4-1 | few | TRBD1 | TGCGCCAGCAGCCAACGACCCCGGGACAGGGGCACAGATACGCAGTATTTT | CASSQRPRDRGTDTQYF
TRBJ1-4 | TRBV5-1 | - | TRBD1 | TGCGCCAGCAGCTCGTACAGGGGGGCAACTAATGAAAAACTGTTTTTT | CASSSYRGATNEKLFF
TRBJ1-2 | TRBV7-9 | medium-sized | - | TGTGCCAGCAGCTTTGCCAGATCTAACTATGGCTACACCTTC | CASSFARSNYGYTF
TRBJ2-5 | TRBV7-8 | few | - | TGTGCCAGCGGGAGGCCGTCGCGGACCCAGTACTTC | CASGRPSRTQYF
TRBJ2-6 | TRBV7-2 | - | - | TGTGCCAGCAGCTTCATTCTGGCATGGGGGGCCAACGTCCTGACTTTC | CASSFILAWGANVLTF
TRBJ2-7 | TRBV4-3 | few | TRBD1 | TGCGCCAGCAGCCAGACAGGGGGCGGCTACGAGCAGTACTTC | CASSQTGGGYEQYF
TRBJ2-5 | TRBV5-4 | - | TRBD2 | TGTGCCAGCAGCCGATGGGGAGGGAGGGAGACCCAGTACTTC | CASSRWGGRETQYF
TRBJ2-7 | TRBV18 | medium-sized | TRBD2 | TGTGCCAGCTCACCACGCCTAGCGGGGGGCGAGCAGTACTTC | CASSPRLAGGEQYF
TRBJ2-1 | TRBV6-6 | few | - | TGTGCCAGCAGTTACCGGGATAATGAGCAGTTCTTC | CASSYRDNEQFF
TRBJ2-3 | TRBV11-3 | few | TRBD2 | TGTGCCAGCAGCTTTACTAGCGGTAATACGCAGTATTTT | CASSFTSGNTQYF
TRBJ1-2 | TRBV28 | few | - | TGTGCCAGTCAGGACGGGAGCTACACCTTC | CASQDGSYTF
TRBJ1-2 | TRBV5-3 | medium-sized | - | TGTGCCAGATCTCGGGGAGGGGCGGATGGCTACACCTTC | CARSRGGADGYTF
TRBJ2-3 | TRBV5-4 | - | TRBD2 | TGTGCCAGCAGCTTGGTAGCGGGGGGGCGGGATACGCAGTATTTT | CASSLVAGGRDTQYF
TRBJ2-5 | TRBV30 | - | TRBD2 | TGTGCCTGGACCCCAAAGAGGGCTAGCGGGGGGGCGGAGACCCAGTACTTC | CAWTPKRASGGAETQYF
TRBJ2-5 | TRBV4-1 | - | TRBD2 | TGTGCCAGCAGCCAAGGGACTAGCGGGGCTATAAAGACCCAGTACTTC | CASSQGTSGAIKTQYF
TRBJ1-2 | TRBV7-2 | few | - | TGTGCCAGCAGCTTTAGTCATGCGGTCCTTAACTATGGCTACACCTTC | CASSFSHAVLNYGYTF
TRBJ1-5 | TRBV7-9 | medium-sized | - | TGTGCCAGCAGCTTAACGGGGGACCAGCCCCAGCATTTT | CASSLTGDQPQHF
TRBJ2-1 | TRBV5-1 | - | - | TGCGCCAGCAGCAGTAGCTCCTACAATGAGCAGTTCTTC | CASSSSSYNEQFF
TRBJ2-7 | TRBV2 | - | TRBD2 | TGTGCCAGCAGTGAAGGAGAGTTCCAGCGGGATGATTTC | CASSEGEFQRDDF